This T cell receptor beta chain was found in a study of blood T cell repertoires in COVID-19. Study information: Sites across the United States, Italy and Spain contributed samples from acute and convalescent COVID-19. The analysed material was cDNA or gDNA that came from T cells, B-cell-depleted T cells, or PBMCs.

As handled by the study authors: Using reference gene primer amplification, nucleated cell counts were estimated. The repertoire was sequenced with immunoSEQ multiplex PCR; TCRdb's copy has only in-frame clones and lacks some. That table supplies the V and J calls and clone size; D and trimming were determined from the DNA. This table has about 260,000 clones, about nine tenths appearing once. The germline CDR1 and CDR2 sequences are SNHLY and FYNNEI. CDR3 length equals 12 residues. The ends were cut back, 8 bases at V and 6 bases at J, with 14 bases in the middle. The origin of this receptor is a man between 40 and 49 years old who had recovered from COVID-19. The chain carries TRBV2 and TRBJ2-7, with D tentatively TRBD1 (6 bases). Material: peripheral blood. CDR3 sequence reads: CASGLTGFEQYF. DNA for the CDR3: TGTGCCAGCGGACTTACAGGGTTCGAGCAGTACTTC.